The 25 T cell receptor beta chains below all came from one sample that was sequenced in a study of cytotoxic CD8 clonotypes in ibrutinib-treated CLL. Here immunoSEQ multiplex PCR was the method, and the copy in TCRdb shows in-frame clones only, minus some. Of roughly 150,000 clones listed, 70% to 90% were seen once; the top ten hold roughly 3%. Sequencing used PBMCs, obtained at disease progression, from a patient treated with ibrutinib. These receptor sequences come from a human donor with chronic lymphocytic leukemia.

This sequence joins TRBV29-1 and TRBJ2-7, with TRBD1 identical over 8 bases. Germline assignment: CDR1 SQVTM and CDR2 ANQGSEA. The ends lost 7 bases at V and 6 bases at J; junction bases unmatched: 8. This CDR3 spans 12 amino acids. CDR3 DNA sequence: TGCAGCGCCCGGACAGGGCCCTCCGAGCAGTACTTC. The encoded protein is CSARTGPSEQYF.

The chain employs TRBV19 and TRBJ1-2; TRBD1 agrees at 11 bases. The CDR3 is 15 residues long. J lost 5 bases, V lost 7 bases, and 9 bases had no gene match. Germline CDR1 and CDR2: LNHDA and SQIVND (reference sequence). The CDR3 sequence is CASNTGTGGKYGYTF. CDR3 coding DNA: TGTGCCAGTAATACCGGGACAGGGGGGAAATATGGCTACACCTTC. The full variable domain, rest sourced from reference TRBV19 and TRBJ1-2, is DGGITQSPKYLFRKEGQNVTLSCEQNLNHDAMYWYRQDPGQGLRLIYYSQIVNDFQKGDIAEGYSVSREKKESFPLTVTSAQKNPTAFYLCASNTGTGGKYGYTFGSGTRLTVV.

This clone was seen a handful of times. The V call is TRBV12-5, the J call TRBJ1-3; tentative D call: TRBD1 (5 bases). This CDR3 spans 17 amino acids. Looked up from germline, CDR1 is LGHNT and CDR2 is FRNRAP. Trimming removed 6 bases at V and 1 base at J, with 19 bases between. In nucleotides, the CDR3 is TGTGCTAGTGGCCTTCATATGGGACCCTCATCTGGAAACACCATATATTTT. Protein: CASGLHMGPSSGNTIYF.

In nucleotides, the CDR3 is TGTGCCAGCAGTTTCGTGGGGGCGGGAGCCTACACCGGGGAGCTGTTTTTT. Protein product: CASSFVGAGAYTGELFF. This chain links TRBV27 with TRBJ2-2; D possibly corresponds to TRBD2 (7 bases). CDR1 is MNHEY and CDR2 is SMNVEV in the germline V gene (reference sequence). V was cut by 3 bases and J by 3 bases, with 17 bases left in between. CDR3 size: 17 residues.

The V call is TRBV7-8, the J call TRBJ1-2; no definite D call. The CDR3 spans 14 residues. V was pared by 1 base and J by 8 bases, with 14 bases between. CDR1 SGHVS and CDR2 FQNEAQ come from the germline V gene. The CDR3 nucleotides are TGTGCCAGCAGCTTAGTTGGGGAACCTGGGGGCTACACCTTC. It codes for CASSLVGEPGGYTF.

The chain joins TRBV6-6 to TRBJ2-7; 7 bases map to TRBD2. Germline V gene lookup returns CDR1 MNHNY and CDR2 SVGAGI (reference sequence). With 5 bases clipped from V and 2 bases from J, the junction kept 12 bases outside the gene matches. The CDR3 loop spans 16 amino acids. The CDR3 DNA follows: TGTGCCAGCAGTCCTTTTTTGGGCGGGAGACCCTACGAGCAGTACTTC. This codes for CASSPFLGGRPYEQYF.

The rearrangement joins TRBV10-3 to TRBJ2-2, with no clear D. The V gene lost 6 bases and the J gene lost 0 bases, with 8 bases spanning the gap. Looked up from germline, CDR1 is ENHRY and CDR2 is SYGVKD. The CDR3 length is 14 residues. CDR3 residues: CAISQDPNTGELFF. CDR3 in DNA: TGTGCCATCAGCCAGGACCCGAACACCGGGGAGCTGTTTTTT.

The chain is built from TRBV7-2 and TRBJ2-5; D is ambiguous. The V gene lost 2 bases and the J gene lost 3 bases, with 7 bases spanning the gap. Germline V gene data show CDR1 as SGHTA and CDR2 as FQGNSA. The CDR3 is 13 amino acids. For the CDR3, the DNA is TGTGCCAGCAGCTTACGGGTGGAAGAGACCCAGTACTTC. It translates to CASSLRVEETQYF.

The gene calls are TRBV12-5 and TRBJ2-1; 12 positions agree with TRBD2. CDR1 LGHNT and CDR2 FRNRAP come from the germline V gene. The CDR3 covers 17 residues. V was pared by 7 bases and J by 4 bases, with 11 bases of the junction left unmatched. DNA for the CDR3: TGTGCTAGTGCTCTTGCCCTAGCGGGAGGGGTATACAATGAGCAGTTCTTC. This translates into CASALALAGGVYNEQFF.

V gene TRBV28 combines with J gene TRBJ1-2; no clear D. Deletions cut 5 bases from V and 7 bases from J, with 14 bases between. This CDR3 has 13 residues. Germline CDR1 and CDR2: MDHEN and SYDVKM. CDR3 sequence: CASSPLPLPGYTF. The CDR3 coding sequence is TGTGCCAGCAGTCCCTTGCCTCTACCTGGCTACACCTTC.

The chain carries TRBV11-2 and TRBJ2-2; 8 positions agree with TRBD1. The germline CDR1 and CDR2 sequences are SGHAT and FQNNGV. The CDR3 spans 16 residues. V was clipped by 4 bases and J by 1 base; unmatched bases: 5. The CDR3 bases are TGTGCCAGCAGCTCCTGGACAGGGCGGAACACCGGGGAGCTGTTTTTT. Translation: CASSSWTGRNTGELFF.

The CDR3 DNA is TGTGCCAGCGGGGGACGAGGGAGGGGACAATACGAGCAGTACTTC. It yields the protein CASGGRGRGQYEQYF. The chain employs TRBV7-9 and TRBJ2-7, with D possibly matching TRBD2 (7 bases). This CDR3 contains 15 residues. Germline loops: CDR1 SEHNR, CDR2 FQNEAQ (reference sequence). V was cut by 8 bases and J by 4 bases, with 21 bases left in between.

DNA of the CDR3: TGTGCCAGCAGAAGACAGGGGGCGGTAATGAGTACTGAAGCTTTCTTT. It yields the protein CASRRQGAVMSTEAFF. The chain employs TRBV27 and TRBJ1-1; 10 bases are shared with TRBD1. Germline CDR1 and CDR2: MNHEY and SMNVEV (reference sequence). J gave up 5 bases and V 6 bases, and 12 bases lay outside the gene matches. The CDR3 runs to 16 residues.

The V call is TRBV5-6, the J call TRBJ1-3; D unclear. This CDR3 has 17 residues. CDR1 is SGHDT and CDR2 is YYEEEE in the germline V gene. Deletions cut 0 bases from V and 0 bases from J, with 13 bases between. The DNA for the CDR3 is TGTGCCAGCAGCTTGGTTGGGCAGGCCTACTCTGGAAACACCATATATTTT. Its protein is CASSLVGQAYSGNTIYF.

The chain links TRBV7-9 to TRBJ1-2; no definite D call. The CDR3 consists of 16 residues. Germline V gene sequence: CDR1 SEHNR, CDR2 FQNEAQ (reference sequence). V was cut by 5 bases and J by 0 bases, with 16 bases left in between. The CDR3 nucleotides read TGTGCCAGCAGCCCCAGCCTCCCGTCAACTAACTATGGCTACACCTTC. It codes for CASSPSLPSTNYGYTF.

This clone is a singleton in its sample. This rearrangement joins TRBV7-9 to TRBJ2-7; TRBD2 might be the D (5 bases). The V end lost 2 bases, the J end lost 0 bases, and 8 bases lay between the germline ends. Germline V gene sequence: CDR1 SEHNR, CDR2 FQNEAQ (reference sequence). This CDR3 region has 14 residues. For the CDR3, the DNA is TGTGCCAGCAGCTTACTCGGGGACTCCTACGAGCAGTACTTC. Translating gives CASSLLGDSYEQYF.

V gene TRBV10-3 combines with J gene TRBJ2-7; 9 bases are a match to TRBD1. After removal of 5 bases from V and 4 bases from J, the junction contained 21 bases not matched to a gene. From germline, CDR1 is ENHRY and CDR2 SYGVKD. The CDR3 has 19 amino acids. The CDR3, as DNA: TGTGCCATCAGTCGTTTGTGGGCCCATTCGGGACAGGGTTCGTACGAGCAGTACTTC. This codes for CAISRLWAHSGQGSYEQYF.

The chain uses TRBV7-9 and TRBJ2-1; TRBD1 or TRBD2 may be the D gene (5 bases each). V dropped 2 bases and J dropped 15 bases, with 11 bases sitting between them. CDR1 is SEHNR, CDR2 FQNEAQ, per germline (reference sequence). The CDR3 spans 11 residues. CDR3 in amino acids: CASSLLRDVFF. CDR3 in DNA: TGTGCCAGCAGCTTACTCCGGGACGTGTTCTTC.

CDR3 protein: CASSSNRGITEAFF. In nucleotides, the CDR3 is TGTGCCAGCAGTTCTAATAGGGGAATCACTGAAGCTTTCTTT. V and J are TRBV27 and TRBJ1-1; tentatively, D is TRBD1 (5 bases). The CDR3 loop spans 14 amino acids. Trimming shortened V by 4 bases and J by 4 bases, and 13 bases separated the two germline ends. Germline lookup yields CDR1 MNHEY and CDR2 SMNVEV (reference sequence).

The chain is built from TRBV9 and TRBJ1-2, with 9 bases aligning to TRBD1. The CDR3 loop spans 18 amino acids. Germline values: CDR1 SGDLS, CDR2 YYNGEE. V shed 0 bases and J 6 bases; nucleotides not matched to a gene: 15. CDR3 DNA: TGTGCCAGCAGCGTAGACAAAGGAACAGGGGGCTTCAGGAATGGCTACACCTTC. This translates into CASSVDKGTGGFRNGYTF.

The chain combines TRBV2 with TRBJ1-5; D is ambiguous. The germline gives CDR1 SNHLY, CDR2 FYNNEI. The V end lost 8 bases, the J end lost 9 bases, and 14 bases lay between the germline ends. The CDR3 totals 12 residues. The CDR3 region is CASSYTKGPQHF. The CDR3 nucleotides are TGTGCCAGCTCCTACACAAAGGGGCCCCAGCATTTT.

The J gene is TRBJ1-1, the V gene TRBV2; no clear D. This CDR3 is 16 amino acids long. V lost 3 bases, J lost 0 bases, and 14 bases lay in between. CDR1 SNHLY and CDR2 FYNNEI come from the germline V gene. The CDR3 bases are TGTGCCAGCAGTGACCTCGGGCTCGACATGAACACTGAAGCTTTCTTT. Translated: CASSDLGLDMNTEAFF.

V gene TRBV27 combines with J gene TRBJ2-7; the D is unclear. This CDR3 is 16 amino acids long. Per germline, CDR1 MNHEY and CDR2 SMNVEV (reference sequence). V was pared by 0 bases and J by 2 bases, with 14 bases between. Here the CDR3 DNA reads TGTGCCAGCAGTTTATCCTCTAACTCCTTGCCCTACGAGCAGTACTTC. Translated: CASSLSSNSLPYEQYF.

The genes are TRBV19 and TRBJ1-2; maybe TRBD1 (6 bases). Germline assignment: CDR1 LNHDA and CDR2 SQIVND (reference sequence). The ends were cut back, 5 bases at V and 3 bases at J, with 10 bases in the middle. The CDR3 covers 13 residues. The CDR3 sequence: CASSANRDYGYTF. CDR3 sequence (DNA): TGTGCCAGTAGTGCCAACAGGGACTATGGCTACACCTTC.

This chain uses TRBV7-8 with TRBJ1-1; possibly TRBD1 for D (5 bases). This CDR3 is built from 15 residues. Germline assignment: CDR1 SGHVS and CDR2 FQNEAQ. Trimming stripped 5 bases from V and 5 bases from J, with 18 bases between. The CDR3 loop reads CASSPRVQGGTEAFF. CDR3 DNA sequence: TGTGCCAGCAGCCCAAGGGTCCAGGGAGGGACTGAAGCTTTCTTT.